Following are 9 T cell receptor beta chains from one sample sequenced in a study of T cells in narcolepsy. Some clones are missing from TCRdb's copy, which holds only in-frame ones; the method was immunoSEQ multiplex PCR. The sample contains around 32,000 clones, 70% to 80% of which appear only once. The sequenced sample consisted of CD45RA- memory CD4+ T cells from PBMCs. These receptors were obtained from a human donor with narcolepsy.

This chain uses TRBV19 with TRBJ1-2; D is unclear. Per germline, CDR1 LNHDA and CDR2 SQIVND (reference sequence). This CDR3 contains 17 residues. With 6 bases removed from V and 3 bases from J, the gap between germline ends came to 23 bases. The CDR3 DNA reads TGTGCCAGTAGCCGTGTCCGGATCACGAAGTCCGACTATGGCTACACCTTC. Amino acid sequence: CASSRVRITKSDYGYTF.

J is TRBJ1-4 and V is TRBV5-6; D gene ambiguous. CDR3 length: 15 residues. Germline V gene sequence: CDR1 SGHDT, CDR2 YYEEEE. The V end lost 3 bases, the J end lost 0 bases, and 9 bases lay between the germline ends. CDR3 residues: CASSSPRTTNEKLFF. CDR3 nucleotides: TGTGCCAGCAGCTCCCCGCGGACAACTAATGAAAAACTGTTTTTT.

The chain uses TRBV6-1 and TRBJ1-1; D is unresolved. The V gene's germline CDR1 is MNHNS and CDR2 SASEGT. The CDR3 sequence is 13 residues long. Deletions cut 4 bases from V and 1 base from J, with 7 bases between. The CDR3 protein is CASSAAWNTEAFF. CDR3 nucleotide sequence: TGTGCCAGCAGTGCGGCGTGGAACACTGAAGCTTTCTTT.

V and J are TRBV5-6 and TRBJ2-6, with 11 bases identical to TRBD1. V lost 3 bases to trimming and J lost 0 bases; unmatched junction nucleotides: 2. The CDR3 has 17 amino acids. Per the germline V gene, CDR1 is SGHDT and CDR2 is YYEEEE. The CDR3 loop is CASSSDRGLSGANVLTF. The CDR3 DNA reads TGTGCCAGCAGCTCGGACAGGGGGCTCTCTGGGGCCAACGTCCTGACTTTC.

This chain joins TRBV7-9 and TRBJ2-7; D unclear. The CDR3 length is 13 residues. Trimming stripped 5 bases from V and 6 bases from J, with 14 bases between. The V gene's germline CDR1 is SEHNR and CDR2 FQNEAQ (reference sequence). The CDR3: CASSPKGPSEQYF. The CDR3 DNA is TGTGCCAGCAGCCCCAAAGGTCCCTCCGAGCAGTACTTC.

This clone was recorded a few times. J is TRBJ1-2 and V is TRBV6-5; D remains unclear. V lost 8 bases and J 8 bases, leaving 15 bases between the germline ends. From germline, CDR1 is MNHEY and CDR2 SVGAGI. This CDR3 spans 12 amino acids. The CDR3: CASGSRAGGYTF. Written as DNA, the CDR3 is TGTGCCAGCGGGAGTAGGGCGGGGGGCTACACCTTC.

The V gene is TRBV11-2, the J gene TRBJ2-7; D unclear. Germline V gene sequence: CDR1 SGHAT, CDR2 FQNNGV. The CDR3 is made up of 11 amino acids. Trimming shortened V by 2 bases and J by 3 bases, and 2 bases separated the two germline ends. The CDR3 sequence is CASSLLYEQYF. The CDR3 coding sequence is TGTGCCAGCAGCTTACTCTACGAGCAGTACTTC.

In this sample, this clone turned up a few times. J is TRBJ1-1 and V is TRBV4-2, with no clear D. The CDR3 covers 14 residues. Trimming shortened V by 0 bases and J by 8 bases, and 13 bases separated the two germline ends. Germline V gene data show CDR1 as LGHNA and CDR2 as YNFKEQ. The CDR3 is CASSQDRVGREAFF. CDR3 bases: TGTGCCAGCAGCCAAGATCGGGTTGGAAGAGAAGCTTTCTTT.

The gene calls are TRBV10-2 and TRBJ2-2; 7 nucleotides match TRBD2. Trimming took 5 bases from V and 4 from J; bases not matched to a gene: 10. CDR1 is WSHSY and CDR2 is SAAADI in the germline V gene. The CDR3 length is 16 residues. The CDR3 bases are TGCGCCAGCAGTCCGACGACTAGCACCCCCACCGGGGAGCTGTTTTTT. Protein product: CASSPTTSTPTGELFF.